This is a list of T cell receptor beta chains from one sample in a study of blood T cell repertoires in COVID-19. Clones were sequenced by immunoSEQ multiplex PCR, and TCRdb holds only the in-frame ones, with some missing. This sample yields about 94,000 clones, of which over 70% are seen a single time; under 20% belongs to the top ten. Sequenced sample: peripheral blood. The receptors were gathered from a human donor in a cohort sampled during active COVID-19. The CDR3 runs from the conserved cysteine through the conserved F or W. Fields, in order: D gene, CDR3 length, V gene, J gene, clone size, CDR3 protein, CDR3 DNA. D genes are given only for firm matches. Not all rows give a size; the values are once, few, many and, for expanded clones, a class.

NA,14,TRBV5-5,TRBJ1-2,NA,CASSLDGQIYGYTF,TGTGCCAGCAGCTTGGACGGACAGATTTATGGCTACACCTTC
NA,12,TRBV3-1/TRBV3-2,TRBJ2-2,NA,CASALNTGELFF,TGTGCCAGCGCACTGAACACCGGGGAGCTGTTTTTT
NA,14,TRBV27,TRBJ1-1,NA,CASSFNRLGTEAFF,TGTGCCAGCAGTTTTAACAGATTGGGCACTGAAGCTTTCTTT
TRBD1,15,TRBV14,TRBJ2-7,NA,CASSQTGQGSYEQYF,TGTGCCAGCAGCCAAACCGGACAGGGTTCCTACGAGCAGTACTTC
TRBD1,13,TRBV27,TRBJ2-7,NA,CASWTGATYEQYF,TGTGCCAGCTGGACAGGGGCCACCTACGAGCAGTACTTC
NA,16,TRBV7-9,TRBJ1-4,NA,CASNRRIGRGDEKLFF,TGTGCCAGCAACCGAAGGATTGGCAGGGGAGATGAAAAACTGTTTTTT
TRBD1,14,TRBV6-6,TRBJ1-1,NA,CASTGTGGITEAFF,TGTGCCAGCACCGGGACAGGGGGTATCACTGAAGCTTTCTTT
TRBD2,16,TRBV6-5,TRBJ2-2,NA,CASSYSREFYNGELFF,TGTGCCAGCAGTTACTCGCGGGAGTTTTATAACGGGGAGCTGTTTTTT
TRBD2,14,TRBV7-9,TRBJ2-7,NA,CASSLGTISYEQYF,TGTGCCAGCAGTTTGGGGACTATCTCCTACGAGCAGTACTTC
NA,15,TRBV3-1/TRBV3-2,TRBJ2-2,NA,CASSLALGRTGELFF,TGTGCCAGCAGTCTAGCCCTAGGACGTACCGGGGAGCTGTTTTTT
TRBD1,15,TRBV28,TRBJ2-2,NA,CASRRQGAFTGELFF,TGTGCCAGCAGGAGACAGGGGGCCTTCACCGGGGAGCTGTTTTTT
TRBD1,15,TRBV19,TRBJ1-5,NA,CASSPGQVSNQPQHF,TGTGCCAGTAGCCCGGGACAGGTTAGCAATCAGCCCCAGCATTTT
TRBD2,18,TRBV5-1,TRBJ2-1,NA,CASSLLKASGNSYNEQFF,TGCGCCAGCAGCTTGTTAAAGGCTAGCGGGAATTCCTACAATGAGCAGTTCTTC
TRBD2,16,TRBV3-1/TRBV3-2,TRBJ2-7,NA,CASGGTGGASSYEQYF,TGTGCCAGCGGGGGTACGGGAGGGGCTAGCTCCTACGAGCAGTACTTC
NA,13,TRBV27,TRBJ2-1,NA,CASSQQGYNEQFF,TGTGCCAGCAGTCAGCAGGGTTACAATGAGCAGTTCTTC
NA,13,TRBV6-1,TRBJ1-2,NA,CASSETQVGGYTF,TGTGCCAGCAGTGAGACCCAGGTTGGCGGCTACACCTTC
NA,13,TRBV2,TRBJ1-5,few,CASGREVDQPQHF,TGTGCCAGCGGCAGGGAAGTGGACCAGCCCCAGCATTTT
NA,16,TRBV7-8,TRBJ1-1,NA,CASSLYRAAAEVEAFF,TGTGCCAGCAGCTTATATCGGGCCGCGGCGGAGGTGGAAGCTTTCTTT
TRBD2,16,TRBV19,TRBJ2-3,NA,CASSQGLAGVTDTQYF,TGTGCCAGTAGCCAGGGGCTAGCGGGAGTTACAGATACGCAGTATTTT
NA,13,TRBV30,TRBJ1-2,NA,CAWSVLGDYGYTF,TGTGCCTGGAGTGTACTAGGCGACTATGGCTACACCTTC
NA,13,TRBV18,TRBJ1-5,NA,CASSQTAFQPQHF,TGTGCCAGCTCACAAACAGCTTTTCAGCCCCAGCATTTT
NA,14,TRBV18,TRBJ1-5,NA,CASSGGPNNQPQHF,TGTGCCAGCTCGGGTGGGCCGAACAATCAGCCCCAGCATTTT
TRBD1,16,TRBV5-1,TRBJ2-7,NA,CASSLGGTGGSYEQYF,TGCGCCAGCAGCTTGGGCGGGACAGGGGGCTCCTACGAGCAGTACTTC
TRBD2,15,TRBV7-8,TRBJ2-5,NA,CASSSTSGRWETQYF,TGTGCCAGCAGCTCGACTAGCGGGAGGTGGGAGACCCAGTACTTC
NA,14,TRBV21-1,TRBJ2-7,NA,CASSRWDRFYEQYF,TGTGCCAGCAGCAGGTGGGACAGATTCTACGAGCAGTACTTC
NA,15,TRBV28,TRBJ1-3,NA,CASSPLLRAGNTIYF,TGTGCCAGCAGCCCCCTTCTCAGGGCTGGAAACACCATATATTTT
NA,15,TRBV30,TRBJ1-2,NA,CAWNAGQHANYGYTF,TGTGCCTGGAACGCAGGACAGCACGCTAACTATGGCTACACCTTC
NA,15,TRBV21-1,TRBJ2-7,NA,CASSIGAGDSYEQYF,TGTGCCAGCAGCATTGGGGCCGGGGACAGCTACGAGCAGTACTTC
TRBD2,16,TRBV4-1,TRBJ2-7,NA,CASSQAEAGGPYEQYF,TGCGCCAGCAGCCAAGCGGAGGCGGGAGGGCCCTACGAGCAGTACTTC
NA,13,TRBV28,TRBJ1-2,NA,CASSFPTVMGYTF,TGTGCCAGCAGTTTCCCGACAGTTATGGGCTACACCTTC
NA,13,TRBV15,TRBJ2-5,NA,CATSRDFEETQYF,TGTGCCACCAGCAGAGATTTCGAGGAGACCCAGTACTTC
TRBD1,14,TRBV6-5,TRBJ1-5,NA,CASTPGQGNQPQHF,TGTGCCAGCACCCCGGGACAGGGAAATCAGCCCCAGCATTTT
NA,18,TRBV21-1,TRBJ2-1,NA,CASSKEVSGTSGDNEQFF,TGTGCCAGCAGCAAAGAGGTCTCAGGGACTAGCGGGGACAATGAGCAGTTCTTC
TRBD1,13,TRBV7-2,TRBJ1-2,NA,CASSPQGGRGYTF,TGTGCCAGCAGCCCGCAGGGGGGAAGGGGCTACACCTTC
TRBD1,16,TRBV5-1,TRBJ2-7,NA,CASSLALDRFSYEQYF,TGCGCCAGCAGCTTGGCCCTGGACAGGTTCTCCTACGAGCAGTACTTC